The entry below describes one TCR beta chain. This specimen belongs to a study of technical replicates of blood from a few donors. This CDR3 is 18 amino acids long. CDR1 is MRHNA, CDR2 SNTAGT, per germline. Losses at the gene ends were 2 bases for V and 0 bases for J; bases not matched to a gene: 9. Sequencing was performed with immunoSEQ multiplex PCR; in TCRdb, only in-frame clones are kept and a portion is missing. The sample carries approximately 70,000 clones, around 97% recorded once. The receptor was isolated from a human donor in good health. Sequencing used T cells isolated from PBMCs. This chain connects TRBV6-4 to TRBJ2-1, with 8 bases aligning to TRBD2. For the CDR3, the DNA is TGTGCCAGCAGTGACCAGGCGGGAGGAGGGCGCTCCTACAATGAGCAGTTCTTC. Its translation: CASSDQAGGGRSYNEQFF.